These 23 T cell receptor beta chains were sequenced from one sample in a study of T cell responses to AZD1222 COVID-19 vaccine. Sequenced by immunoSEQ multiplex PCR; TCRdb stores in-frame clones only, minus some. Of tens of thousands of clones in the sample, about 89% were seen once. The input for sequencing was peripheral blood, taken 28 days after the second AZD1222 dose. All receptors derive from an adult who received the AZD1222 COVID-19 vaccine.

The V call is TRBV5-1, the J call TRBJ2-2, with no clear D. Trimming took 5 bases from V and 1 from J, leaving 12 bases between them. Germline assignment: CDR1 SGHRS and CDR2 YFSETQ. CDR3 length equals 15 residues. The CDR3 nucleotides are TGCGCCAGCAGGCCCGTGGGTCTGAACACCGGGGAGCTGTTTTTT. Translated, it gives CASRPVGLNTGELFF. Full variable domain (missing parts from reference TRBV5-1 and TRBJ2-2): KAGVTQTPRYLIKTRGQQVTLSCSPISGHRSVSWYQQTPGQGLQFLFEYFSETQRNKGNFPGRFSGRQFSNSRSEMNVSTLELGDSALYLCASRPVGLNTGELFFGEGSRLTVL.

The rearrangement links TRBV30 to TRBJ1-5, with D unclear. V was cut by 0 bases and J by 7 bases, with 10 bases left in between. The CDR3 contains 13 residues. Looked up from germline, CDR1 is GTSNPN and CDR2 is SVGIG (reference sequence). In DNA form, the CDR3 reads TGTGCCTGGAGTGTTGACCGGGGACAGCCCCAGCATTTT. It translates to CAWSVDRGQPQHF.

The V call is TRBV3-1 (or the pseudogene TRBV3-2), the J call TRBJ2-1; TRBD2 agrees at 8 bases. The germline V gene has CDR1 LGHDT and CDR2 YNNKEL (reference sequence). The CDR3 has 16 residues. Trimming took 4 bases from V and 6 from J; bases not matched to a gene: 11. DNA of the CDR3: TGTGCCAGCAGCCGTCAGGCCCGAGCGGGGGCCAATGAGCAGTTCTTC. This encodes CASSRQARAGANEQFF.

The rearrangement joins TRBV25-1 to TRBJ1-2; D unclear. Germline V CDR1 and CDR2: MGHDK, SYGVNS. V was cut by 3 bases and J by 3 bases, with 14 bases left in between. CDR3 length equals 15 residues. The CDR3 DNA sequence: TGTGCCAGCAGTGATTCTCGGGTGAGACACTATGGCTACACCTTC. Translated: CASSDSRVRHYGYTF.

This sequence joins TRBV5-5 and TRBJ1-3; D might be TRBD1 (5 bases). V shed 5 bases and J shed 0 bases, with 18 bases lying between them. There are 17 residues in the CDR3. From germline, CDR1 is SGHKS and CDR2 YYEKEE (reference sequence). The CDR3 loop reads CASSWNRRSDSGNTIYF. Written as DNA, the CDR3 is TGTGCCAGCAGTTGGAACAGGAGATCGGACTCTGGAAACACCATATATTTT.

CDR3 sequence (DNA): TGTGCCAGCAGTTCCAGAAGTAACTATGGCTACACCTTC. Protein product: CASSSRSNYGYTF. This chain links TRBV12-3 or TRBV12-4 with TRBJ1-2; D ambiguous. V was shortened by 4 bases and J by 1 base, with 7 bases between the two germline ends. The CDR3 has 13 amino acids.

The genes are TRBV25-1 and TRBJ1-1; a possible D gene is TRBD1 (6 bases). There are 14 residues in the CDR3. V dropped 4 bases and J dropped 4 bases, with 13 bases sitting between them. Germline V gene sequence: CDR1 MGHDK, CDR2 SYGVNS. In nucleotides, the CDR3 is TGTGCCAGCAGTGGATTAGACAGGATCACTGAAGCTTTCTTT. Its translation: CASSGLDRITEAFF. Looking up the rest from reference TRBV25-1 and TRBJ1-1 gives the full variable domain: EADIYQTPRYLVIGTGKKITLECSQTMGHDKMYWYQQDPGMELHLIHYSYGVNSTEKGDLSSESTVSRIRTEHFPLTLESARPSHTSQYLCASSGLDRITEAFFGQGTRLTVV.

CDR3 loop: CASSPGWGPNEQFF. The CDR3 bases are TGTGCCAGCAGCCCAGGGTGGGGTCCCAATGAGCAGTTCTTC. The genes are TRBV7-9 and TRBJ2-1; a possible D gene is TRBD1 (5 bases). In germline, CDR1 is SEHNR, CDR2 FQNEAQ (reference sequence). The V end lost 5 bases, the J end lost 6 bases, and 14 bases lay between the germline ends. The CDR3 sequence is 14 residues long.

As DNA, the CDR3 is TGCGCCAGCAGCCAAGATGTGACAAATTCCGACGAGCAGTACTTC. This gives the protein CASSQDVTNSDEQYF. This chain connects TRBV4-1 to TRBJ2-7, with D uncertain. The CDR3 loop spans 15 amino acids. In germline, CDR1 is MGHRA, CDR2 YSYEKL. Trimming took off 0 bases at V and 5 bases at J, with 14 bases between the two ends.

This rearrangement joins TRBV19 to TRBJ1-5; 11 bases fit TRBD1. The CDR3 has 15 residues. Unmatched junction bases numbered 5, after V lost 6 bases and J lost 4 bases. In germline, CDR1 is LNHDA, CDR2 SQIVND (reference sequence). CDR3 sequence reads: CASSKDRGRNQPQHF. The CDR3 bases are TGTGCCAGTAGCAAGGACAGGGGGCGTAATCAGCCCCAGCATTTT. Using reference TRBV19 and TRBJ1-5 for the parts outside the CDR3, the full variable domain is DGGITQSPKYLFRKEGQNVTLSCEQNLNHDAMYWYRQDPGQGLRLIYYSQIVNDFQKGDIAEGYSVSREKKESFPLTVTSAQKNPTAFYLCASSKDRGRNQPQHFGDGTRLSIL.

This chain connects TRBV6-6 to TRBJ1-1; D is possibly TRBD1 (6 bases). Germline loops: CDR1 MNHNY, CDR2 SVGAGI (reference sequence). Trimming cost V 0 bases and J 4 bases, with 12 bases left between them. This CDR3 spans 15 amino acids. The CDR3 region is CASSYSRGRGTEAFF. In DNA, the CDR3 is TGTGCCAGCAGTTACTCTCGGGGGCGGGGCACTGAAGCTTTCTTT.

In its sample, this clone was seen a few times. V gene TRBV24-1 combines with J gene TRBJ2-1; D possibly uses TRBD1 or TRBD2 (6 bases each). Germline lookup yields CDR1 KGHDR and CDR2 SFDVKD. Trimming removed 1 base from V and 9 bases from J, with 9 bases in between. The CDR3 length is 13 residues. The CDR3 sequence is CATSDFWGAEQFF. The CDR3 DNA reads as TGTGCCACCAGTGATTTTTGGGGGGCTGAGCAGTTCTTC.

The chain uses TRBV28 and TRBJ2-1, with 8 bases lining up with TRBD1. The CDR3 sequence is 15 residues long. The V gene's germline CDR1 is MDHEN and CDR2 SYDVKM. V trimming: 6 bases; J trimming: 6 bases; junction bases outside the gene matches: 10. The CDR3 sequence: CASRPDRGSSNEQFF. Written as DNA, the CDR3 is TGTGCCAGCAGGCCCGACAGGGGTTCGTCCAATGAGCAGTTCTTC.

V and J are TRBV7-2 and TRBJ1-1; no reliable D call. Trimming stripped 2 bases from V and 0 bases from J, with 13 bases between. The CDR3 consists of 16 residues. Per the germline V gene, CDR1 is SGHTA and CDR2 is FQGNSA. Written as DNA, the CDR3 is TGTGCCAGCAGCTTAACCCCTTTACAGATGAACACTGAAGCTTTCTTT. Protein: CASSLTPLQMNTEAFF.

This rearrangement joins TRBV29-1 to TRBJ2-1; 11 bases are shared with TRBD2. There are 13 residues in the CDR3. Germline loops: CDR1 SQVTM, CDR2 ANQGSEA. J gave up 8 bases and V 7 bases, and 7 bases lay outside the gene matches. The CDR3 loop reads CSALAGGNDEQFF. The DNA for the CDR3 is TGCAGCGCATTAGCGGGGGGGAATGATGAGCAGTTCTTC.

In its sample, this clone was seen many times. The rearrangement links TRBV13 to TRBJ1-2, with D uncertain. Germline lookup yields CDR1 PRHDT and CDR2 FYEKMQ (reference sequence). V was shortened by 4 bases and J by 0 bases, with 15 bases between the two germline ends. The CDR3 spans 16 residues. DNA of the CDR3: TGTGCCAGCAGCTCCCTCTCTGAGGCGGCTAACTATGGCTACACCTTC. Protein: CASSSLSEAANYGYTF.

The V call is TRBV5-1, the J call TRBJ2-7, with D perhaps matching TRBD1 (6 bases). The germline V gene encodes CDR1 SGHRS and CDR2 YFSETQ. The V gene lost 2 bases and the J gene lost 2 bases, with 14 bases spanning the gap. The CDR3 loop spans 15 amino acids. Here the CDR3 DNA reads TGCGCCAGCAGCTTAGGGCCGCAGGGGCCCTACGAGCAGTACTTC. Translating it yields CASSLGPQGPYEQYF.

The CDR3 loop reads CASSRKTAYSNQPQHF. DNA for the CDR3: TGTGCCAGTAGTAGGAAGACGGCGTATAGCAATCAGCCCCAGCATTTT. The rearrangement uses TRBV19 and TRBJ1-5; D not certain. Trimming pared 4 bases from V and 0 bases from J, leaving 13 bases between. Germline V gives CDR1 LNHDA, CDR2 SQIVND (reference sequence). The CDR3 runs to 16 residues. The whole variable domain, remainder taken from reference TRBV19 and TRBJ1-5, is DGGITQSPKYLFRKEGQNVTLSCEQNLNHDAMYWYRQDPGQGLRLIYYSQIVNDFQKGDIAEGYSVSREKKESFPLTVTSAQKNPTAFYLCASSRKTAYSNQPQHFGDGTRLSIL.

This sequence joins TRBV5-8 and TRBJ2-2, with no clear D. The CDR3 covers 14 residues. V lost 0 bases and J lost 5, with 8 bases in between. The V gene's germline CDR1 is SGHTS and CDR2 YDEGEE. CDR3 sequence: CASSLGFKTGELFF. The CDR3, as DNA: TGTGCCAGCAGCTTGGGCTTTAAAACCGGGGAGCTGTTTTTT.

V and J are TRBV5-1 and TRBJ2-7, with 13 bases identical to TRBD2. The germline gives CDR1 SGHRS, CDR2 YFSETQ. This CDR3 region has 17 residues. The junction had 13 bases not matched to a gene; V was cut back by 5 bases and J by 5 bases. The CDR3 DNA sequence: TGCGCCAGCAGGGTAGGGACTAGCGGGGTAAGGATGAACGAGCAGTACTTC. Translation gives CASRVGTSGVRMNEQYF.

V is TRBV4-1 and J is TRBJ1-4, with D perhaps TRBD1 (6 bases). There are 19 residues in the CDR3. Trimming took 0 bases from V and 7 from J, leaving 24 bases between them. CDR1 is MGHRA, CDR2 YSYEKL, per germline. The CDR3 sequence: CASSQEGEGGLRKSEKLFF. The CDR3 bases are TGCGCCAGCAGCCAAGAAGGAGAGGGGGGGCTAAGAAAGAGTGAAAAACTGTTTTTT.

The chain carries TRBV6-6 and TRBJ1-1; 8 bases map to TRBD1. Trimming took 5 bases from V and 7 from J; bases not matched to a gene: 12. In germline, CDR1 is MNHNY, CDR2 SVGAGI (reference sequence). The CDR3 loop spans 15 amino acids. In DNA, the CDR3 is TGTGCCAGCAGTGGACAGGGACCCGCGTCGAGTGAAGCTTTCTTT. Protein: CASSGQGPASSEAFF.

The rearrangement uses TRBV7-9 and TRBJ2-6; 9 bases line up with TRBD1. The CDR3 is 17 amino acids. J gave up 1 base and V 2 bases, and 3 bases lay outside the gene matches. In germline, CDR1 is SEHNR, CDR2 FQNEAQ (reference sequence). The CDR3: CASSLTGTGSGANVLTF. The CDR3 DNA reads TGTGCCAGCAGCTTAACTGGGACAGGGTCTGGGGCCAACGTCCTGACTTTC.